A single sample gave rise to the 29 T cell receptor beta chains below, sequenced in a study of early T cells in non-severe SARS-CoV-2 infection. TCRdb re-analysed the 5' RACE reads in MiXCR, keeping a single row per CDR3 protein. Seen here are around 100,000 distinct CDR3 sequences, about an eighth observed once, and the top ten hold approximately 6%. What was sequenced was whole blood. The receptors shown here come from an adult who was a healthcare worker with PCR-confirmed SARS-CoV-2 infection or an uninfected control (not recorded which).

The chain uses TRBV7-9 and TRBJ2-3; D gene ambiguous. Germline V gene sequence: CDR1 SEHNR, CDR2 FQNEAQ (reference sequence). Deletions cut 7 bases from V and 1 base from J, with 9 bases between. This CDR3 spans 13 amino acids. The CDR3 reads CASTFGGTDTQYF. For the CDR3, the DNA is TGTGCCAGCACCTTTGGGGGCACAGATACGCAGTATTTT.

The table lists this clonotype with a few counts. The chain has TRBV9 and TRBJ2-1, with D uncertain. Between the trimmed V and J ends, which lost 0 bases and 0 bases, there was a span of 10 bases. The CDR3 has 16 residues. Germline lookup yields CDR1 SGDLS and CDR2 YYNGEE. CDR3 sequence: CASSVAWRDSYNEQFF. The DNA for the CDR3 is TGTGCCAGCAGCGTAGCTTGGCGAGACTCCTACAATGAGCAGTTCTTC.

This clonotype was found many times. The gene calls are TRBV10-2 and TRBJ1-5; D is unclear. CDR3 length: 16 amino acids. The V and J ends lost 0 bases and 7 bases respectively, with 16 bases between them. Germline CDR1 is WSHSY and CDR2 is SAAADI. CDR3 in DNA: TGCGCCAGCAGTGAGTCGTCGACCGGGGTTCGACAGCCCCAGCATTTT. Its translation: CASSESSTGVRQPQHF.

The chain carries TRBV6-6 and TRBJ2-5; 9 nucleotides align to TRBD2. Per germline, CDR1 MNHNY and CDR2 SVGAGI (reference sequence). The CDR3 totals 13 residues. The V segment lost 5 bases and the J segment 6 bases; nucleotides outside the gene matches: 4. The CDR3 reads CASSTGTSKTQYF. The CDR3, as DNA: TGTGCCAGCAGTACCGGGACTAGCAAGACCCAGTACTTC.

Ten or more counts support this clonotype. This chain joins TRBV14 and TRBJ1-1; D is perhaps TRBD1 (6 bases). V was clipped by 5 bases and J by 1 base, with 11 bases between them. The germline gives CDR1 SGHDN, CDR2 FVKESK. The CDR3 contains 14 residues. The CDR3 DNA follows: TGTGCCAGCAGCTACAGGGACAAGAACACTGAAGCTTTCTTT. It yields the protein CASSYRDKNTEAFF.

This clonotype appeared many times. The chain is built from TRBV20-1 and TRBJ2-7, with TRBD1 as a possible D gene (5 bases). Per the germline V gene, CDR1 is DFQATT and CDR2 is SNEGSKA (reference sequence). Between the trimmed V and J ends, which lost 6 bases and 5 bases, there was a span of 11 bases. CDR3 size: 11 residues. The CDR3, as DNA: TGCAGTGCAAGCATACAGGACGAGCAGTACTTC. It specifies CSASIQDEQYF.

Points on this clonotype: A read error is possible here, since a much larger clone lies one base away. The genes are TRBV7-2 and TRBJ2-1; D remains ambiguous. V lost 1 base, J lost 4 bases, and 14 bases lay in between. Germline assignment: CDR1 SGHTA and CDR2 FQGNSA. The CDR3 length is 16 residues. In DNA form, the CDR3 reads TGTGCCAGCAGCTTAGGGGTACAGCAGGAGTACAATGAGCAGTTCTTC. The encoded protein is CASSLGVQQEYNEQFF.

CDR3 DNA sequence: TGCAGTGCTAGGGACTACCGATCCTACGAGCAGTACTTC. It is translated as CSARDYRSYEQYF. V usage is TRBV20-1 and J usage is TRBJ2-7; perhaps TRBD2 as D (6 bases). V was cut by 3 bases and J by 1 base, with 10 bases left in between. Germline V CDR1 and CDR2: DFQATT, SNEGSKA (reference sequence). CDR3 length equals 13 residues.

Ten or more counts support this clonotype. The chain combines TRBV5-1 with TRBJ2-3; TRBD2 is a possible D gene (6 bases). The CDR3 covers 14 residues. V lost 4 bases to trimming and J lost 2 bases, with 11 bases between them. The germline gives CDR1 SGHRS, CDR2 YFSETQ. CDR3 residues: CASSPGVYTDTQYF. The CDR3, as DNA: TGCGCCAGCAGCCCGGGGGTCTACACAGATACGCAGTATTTT.

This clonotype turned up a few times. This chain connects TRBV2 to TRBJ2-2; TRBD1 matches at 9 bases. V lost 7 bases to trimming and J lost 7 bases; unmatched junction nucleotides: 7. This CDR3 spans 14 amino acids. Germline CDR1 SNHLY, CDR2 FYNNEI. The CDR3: CASTPGQGIGELFF. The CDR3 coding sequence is TGTGCCAGCACTCCGGGACAGGGCATCGGGGAGCTGTTTTTT.

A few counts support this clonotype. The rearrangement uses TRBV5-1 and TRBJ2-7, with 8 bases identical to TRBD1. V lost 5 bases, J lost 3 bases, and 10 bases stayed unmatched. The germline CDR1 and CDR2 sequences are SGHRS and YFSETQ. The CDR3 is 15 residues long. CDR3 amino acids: CASRATGGPIYEQYF. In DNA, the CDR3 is TGCGCCAGCAGAGCTACAGGGGGGCCGATCTACGAGCAGTACTTC. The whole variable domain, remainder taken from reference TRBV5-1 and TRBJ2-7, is KAGVTQTPRYLIKTRGQQVTLSCSPISGHRSVSWYQQTPGQGLQFLFEYFSETQRNKGNFPGRFSGRQFSNSRSEMNVSTLELGDSALYLCASRATGGPIYEQYFGPGTRLTVT.

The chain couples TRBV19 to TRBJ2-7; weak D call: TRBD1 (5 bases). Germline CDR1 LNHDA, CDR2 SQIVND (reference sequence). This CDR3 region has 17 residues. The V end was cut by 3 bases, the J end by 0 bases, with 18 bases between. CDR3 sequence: CASSIGSGGQSSYEQYF. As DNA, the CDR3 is TGTGCCAGTAGTATCGGTTCCGGCGGACAAAGCTCCTACGAGCAGTACTTC.

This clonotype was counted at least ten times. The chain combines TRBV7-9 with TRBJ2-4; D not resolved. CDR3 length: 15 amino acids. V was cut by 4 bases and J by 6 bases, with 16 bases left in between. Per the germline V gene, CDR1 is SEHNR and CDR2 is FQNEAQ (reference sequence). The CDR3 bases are TGTGCCAGCAGCTCCACAGCCATACGCGGAAACATTCAGTACTTC. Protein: CASSSTAIRGNIQYF. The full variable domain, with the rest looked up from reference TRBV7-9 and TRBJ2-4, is DTGVSQNPRHKITKRGQNVTFRCDPISEHNRLYWYRQTLGQGPEFLTYFQNEAQLEKSRLLSDRFSAERPKGSFSTLEIQRTEQGDSAMYLCASSSTAIRGNIQYFGAGTRLSVL.

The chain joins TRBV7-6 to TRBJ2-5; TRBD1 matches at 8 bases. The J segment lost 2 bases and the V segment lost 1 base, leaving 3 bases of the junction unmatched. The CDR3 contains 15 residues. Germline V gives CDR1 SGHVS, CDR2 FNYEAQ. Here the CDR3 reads CASSLVRGRQETQYF. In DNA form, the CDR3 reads TGTGCCAGCAGCTTAGTCAGGGGGCGACAAGAGACCCAGTACTTC.

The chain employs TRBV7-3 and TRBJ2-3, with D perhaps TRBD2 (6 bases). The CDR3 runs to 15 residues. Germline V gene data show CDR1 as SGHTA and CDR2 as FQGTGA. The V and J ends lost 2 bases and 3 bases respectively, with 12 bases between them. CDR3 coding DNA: TGTGCCAGCAGCTTAGGGGGAGGAATGACAGATACGCAGTATTTT. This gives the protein CASSLGGGMTDTQYF.

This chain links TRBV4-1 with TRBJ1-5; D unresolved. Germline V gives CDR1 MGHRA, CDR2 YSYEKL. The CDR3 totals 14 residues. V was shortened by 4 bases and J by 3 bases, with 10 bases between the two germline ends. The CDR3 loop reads CASSLDGYNQPQHF. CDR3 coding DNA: TGCGCCAGCAGCCTGGACGGTTACAATCAGCCCCAGCATTTT.

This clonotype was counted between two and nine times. CDR3 bases: TGCGCCAGCAGCCCCGCTGGAACGAACACCGGGGAGCTGTTTTTT. It encodes CASSPAGTNTGELFF. V usage is TRBV5-1 and J usage is TRBJ2-2; D gene unclear. V dropped 4 bases and J dropped 0 bases, with 10 bases sitting between them. Germline CDR1 SGHRS, CDR2 YFSETQ. This CDR3 comprises 15 residues.

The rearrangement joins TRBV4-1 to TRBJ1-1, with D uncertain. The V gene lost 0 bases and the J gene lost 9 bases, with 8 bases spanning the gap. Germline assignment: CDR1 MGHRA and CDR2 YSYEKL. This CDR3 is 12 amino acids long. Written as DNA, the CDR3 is TGCGCCAGCAGCCAAGATGCGGATAAAGCTTTCTTT. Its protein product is CASSQDADKAFF.

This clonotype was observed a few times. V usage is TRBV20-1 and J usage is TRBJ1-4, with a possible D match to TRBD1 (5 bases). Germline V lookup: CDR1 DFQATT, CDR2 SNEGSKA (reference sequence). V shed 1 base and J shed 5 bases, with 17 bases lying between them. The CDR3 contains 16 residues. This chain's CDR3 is CSARVRRGGKNEKLFF. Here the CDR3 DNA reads TGCAGTGCTAGAGTCCGGCGCGGGGGGAAAAATGAAAAACTGTTTTTT.

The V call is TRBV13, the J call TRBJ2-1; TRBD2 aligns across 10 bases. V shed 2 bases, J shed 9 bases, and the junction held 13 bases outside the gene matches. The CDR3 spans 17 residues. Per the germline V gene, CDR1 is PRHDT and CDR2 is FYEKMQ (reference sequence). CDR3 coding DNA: TGTGCCAGCAGCTTATATAGCGGGAGGTTTCGTAGGGGTGAGCAGTTCTTC. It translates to CASSLYSGRFRRGEQFF.

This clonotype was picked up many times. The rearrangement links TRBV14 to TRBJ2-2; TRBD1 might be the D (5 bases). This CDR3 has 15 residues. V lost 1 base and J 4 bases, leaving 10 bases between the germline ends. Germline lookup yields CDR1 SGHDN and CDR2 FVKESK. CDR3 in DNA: TGTGCCAGCAGCCAAGGGGGCGGCCTCACCGGGGAGCTGTTTTTT. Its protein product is CASSQGGGLTGELFF.

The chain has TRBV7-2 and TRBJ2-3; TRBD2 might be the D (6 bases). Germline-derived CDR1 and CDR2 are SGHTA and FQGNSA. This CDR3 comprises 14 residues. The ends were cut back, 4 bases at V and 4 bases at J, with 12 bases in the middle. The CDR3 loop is CASSSGLLADTQYF. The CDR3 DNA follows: TGTGCCAGCAGCTCGGGACTTTTGGCAGATACGCAGTATTTT.

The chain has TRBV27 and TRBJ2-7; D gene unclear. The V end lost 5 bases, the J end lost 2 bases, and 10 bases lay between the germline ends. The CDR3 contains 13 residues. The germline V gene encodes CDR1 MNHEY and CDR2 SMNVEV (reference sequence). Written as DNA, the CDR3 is TGTGCCAGCAGTCCCTCGTCCACCTACGAGCAGTACTTC. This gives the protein CASSPSSTYEQYF.

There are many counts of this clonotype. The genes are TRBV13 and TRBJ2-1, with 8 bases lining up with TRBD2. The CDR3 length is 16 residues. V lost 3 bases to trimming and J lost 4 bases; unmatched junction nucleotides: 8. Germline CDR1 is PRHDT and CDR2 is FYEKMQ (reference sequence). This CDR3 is CASSFIGRAVYNEQFF. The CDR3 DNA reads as TGTGCCAGCAGCTTTATCGGGAGGGCCGTTTACAATGAGCAGTTCTTC. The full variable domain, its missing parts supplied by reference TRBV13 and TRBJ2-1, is AAGVIQSPRHLIKEKRETATLKCYPIPRHDTVYWYQQGPGQDPQFLISFYEKMQSDKGSIPDRFSAQQFSDYHSELNMSSLELGDSALYFCASSFIGRAVYNEQFFGPGTRLTVL.

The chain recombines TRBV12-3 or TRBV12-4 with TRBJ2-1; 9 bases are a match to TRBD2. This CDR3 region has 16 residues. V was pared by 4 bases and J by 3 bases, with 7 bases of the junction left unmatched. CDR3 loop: CASSSLSGRGYNEQFF. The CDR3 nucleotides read TGTGCCAGCAGTTCCCTTAGCGGGAGAGGCTACAATGAGCAGTTCTTC.

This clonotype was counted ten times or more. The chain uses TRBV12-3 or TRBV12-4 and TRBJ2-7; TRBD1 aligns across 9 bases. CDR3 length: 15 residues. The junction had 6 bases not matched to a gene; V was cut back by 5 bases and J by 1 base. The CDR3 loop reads CASSAGGTGSYEQYF. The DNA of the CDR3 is TGTGCCAGCAGTGCTGGTGGGACAGGGTCCTACGAGCAGTACTTC.

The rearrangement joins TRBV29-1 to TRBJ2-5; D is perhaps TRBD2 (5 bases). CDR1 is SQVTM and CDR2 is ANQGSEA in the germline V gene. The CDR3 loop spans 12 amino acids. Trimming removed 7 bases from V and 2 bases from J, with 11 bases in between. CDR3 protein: CSGWTLQETQYF. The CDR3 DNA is TGCAGCGGATGGACTTTGCAAGAGACCCAGTACTTC.

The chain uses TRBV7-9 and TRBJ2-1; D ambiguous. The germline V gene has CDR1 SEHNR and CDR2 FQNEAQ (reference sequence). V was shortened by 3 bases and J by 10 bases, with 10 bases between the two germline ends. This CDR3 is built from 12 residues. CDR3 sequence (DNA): TGTGCCAGCAGCTTTGGCACTTGGGAGCAGTTCTTC. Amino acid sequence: CASSFGTWEQFF.

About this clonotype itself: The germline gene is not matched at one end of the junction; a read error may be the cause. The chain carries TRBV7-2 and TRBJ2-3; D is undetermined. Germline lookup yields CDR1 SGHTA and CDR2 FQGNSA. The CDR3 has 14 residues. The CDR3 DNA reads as TGTGTCAGCAGCTTATGGCGGAACACAGATACGCAGTATTTT. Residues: CVSSLWRNTDTQYF.